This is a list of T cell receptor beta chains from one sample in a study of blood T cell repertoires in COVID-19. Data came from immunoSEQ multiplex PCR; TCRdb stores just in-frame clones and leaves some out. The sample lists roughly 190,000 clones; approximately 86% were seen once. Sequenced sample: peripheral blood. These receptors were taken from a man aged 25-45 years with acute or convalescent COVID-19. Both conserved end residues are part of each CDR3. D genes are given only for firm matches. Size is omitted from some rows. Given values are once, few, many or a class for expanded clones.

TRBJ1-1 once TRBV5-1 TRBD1 CASSLAVGGGGTEAFF TGCGCCAGCAGCTTGGCAGTCGGAGGGGGCGGCACTGAAGCTTTCTTT
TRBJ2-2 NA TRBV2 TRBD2 CASRAGRGTGELFF TGTGCCAGCAGGGCGGGGAGGGGCACCGGGGAGCTGTTTTTT
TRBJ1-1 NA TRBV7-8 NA CASSPFGGQVNTEAFF TGTGCCAGCAGCCCTTTTGGGGGACAAGTGAACACTGAAGCTTTCTTT
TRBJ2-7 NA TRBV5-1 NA CASSLDRGGLEQYF TGCGCCAGCAGCTTGGACAGAGGAGGGCTCGAGCAGTACTTC
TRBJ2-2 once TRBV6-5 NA CASSYGAPTGELFF TGTGCCAGCAGTTATGGTGCGCCCACCGGGGAGCTGTTTTTT
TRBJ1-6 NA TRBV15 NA CATSSGTSDSPLHF TGTGCCACCAGCAGCGGTACTTCGGATTCACCCCTCCACTTT
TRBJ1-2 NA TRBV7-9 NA CASSPRTANYGYTF TGTGCCAGCAGCCCAAGGACAGCTAACTATGGCTACACCTTC
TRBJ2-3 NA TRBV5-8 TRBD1 CASSNGGTGTTDTQYF TGTGCCAGCAGCAATGGTGGGACAGGGACCACAGATACGCAGTATTTT
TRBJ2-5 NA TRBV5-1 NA CASSLGAGGPQETQYF TGCGCCAGCAGCTTGGGGGCAGGGGGGCCCCAAGAGACCCAGTACTTC
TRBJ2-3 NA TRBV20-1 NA CSAHELDTQYF TGCAGTGCTCACGAACTCGATACGCAGTATTTT
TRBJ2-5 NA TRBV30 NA CAWRRQNRETQYF TGTGCCTGGAGGAGACAGAACCGAGAGACCCAGTACTTC
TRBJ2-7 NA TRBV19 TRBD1 CASSPRWTGRDYEQYF TGTGCCAGTAGTCCCCGATGGACAGGGAGAGACTACGAGCAGTACTTC
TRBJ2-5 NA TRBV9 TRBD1 CASSAKTGKGETQYF TGTGCCAGCAGCGCCAAGACAGGGAAGGGAGAGACCCAGTACTTC
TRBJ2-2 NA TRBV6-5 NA CASRRDGGGELFF TGTGCCAGCAGGCGGGATGGTGGCGGGGAGCTGTTTTTT
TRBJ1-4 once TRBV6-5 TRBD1 CASSSGGQEEKLFF TGTGCCAGCAGCTCAGGGGGCCAAGAGGAAAAACTGTTTTTT
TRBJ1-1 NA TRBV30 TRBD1 CAWSAGATGDTEAFF TGTGCCTGGAGTGCAGGGGCAACAGGGGACACTGAAGCTTTCTTT
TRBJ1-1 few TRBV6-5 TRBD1 CASSYSGGTNTEAFF TGTGCCAGCAGTTACTCAGGGGGCACGAACACTGAAGCTTTCTTT